This TCR beta chain was profiled in a study of immune evolution from preneoplasia to lung adenocarcinoma (dated by TCRdb to the early 2020s). With respect to the entire study: The study profiled immune contexture across lung adenocarcinoma precursors and invasive adenocarcinoma using immune gene expression, TCR sequencing and multiplex immunofluorescence. Resected precursor lesions (AAH, AIS, MIA) and invasive adenocarcinomas were compared against paired morphologically normal lung tissue. The sample size was set by how many specimens were available, not by a prior power calculation. The immune data were combined with whole exome sequencing and methylation data from the same cohort of nodules. A total of around 50 patients with pulmonary nodules who underwent surgical resection were included in the overall cohort. TCR sequencing data came from 51 patients. It was reported in the study that approximately 100 samples were used for TCR sequencing. Class I HLA alleles were inferred from exome data with POLYSOLVER, and allele-specific HLA loss was detected with LOHHLA. Points the paper makes about the study in general: The findings were based on association rather than direct causation, and larger cohorts with long-term follow-up and longitudinal biopsies were deemed needed. The highest clonality was observed in normal lung, whereas higher T cell density and diversity but lower clonality appeared to be present in later-stage lesions. Because all patients were from Japan and China, applicability to Western populations was uncertain. The highest top T cell clone frequencies were observed in normal lung, and a progressive decrease in top T cell clone frequencies appeared to occur from AAH through AIS, MIA and invasive adenocarcinoma.

Between the mid-2010s and the late 2010s, the patients underwent resection in either Japan or China. Histologic diagnosis of each case was confirmed independently by two lung cancer pathologists on H&E slides. DNA was isolated from FFPE tissue using the AllPrep DNA/RNA FFPE Kit. Using the immunoSEQ hsTCRbeta Kit, TCR beta CDR3 regions were sequenced from DNA. In the paper's pipeline: The ImmunoSEQ Analyzer was used to analyse the TCR sequencing data. T cell clonality was defined as 1 minus Pielou's evenness, calculated on productive rearrangements. The inverse Simpson index, applied to productive templates, was used to measure T cell diversity. T cell density was expressed as TCR beta template counts normalized to usable DNA, with usable DNA estimated by amplifying and sequencing housekeeping genes. Two-sided Kruskal-Wallis tests were used to compare TCR metrics across histologic stages. The table comes from immuneACCESS by way of TCRdb, which keeps in-frame sequences with V and J called. Part of the clones is missing from these tables; in studies checked, under half for an unresolved V gene and the rest for unknown reasons. The V and J calls and clone size were taken over from that table, and D and trimming were inferred from the DNA. The table for this sample lists roughly 4,400 clones; 74% of them were counted only once. 7.6% of the sample rests with the top ten.

From a lookup of the germline V gene, CDR1 and CDR2 are SQVTM and ANQGSEA. The CDR3 goes from the cysteine to the phenylalanine over 13 residues. The kept DNA is CDR3 alone, 39 bases in frame from the first base. V is pruned by 6 bases and J by 1 base, leaving 5 bases of the junction without a gene match. With regard to this clone: Its antigen is still unknown. No base qualities exist here, and no much larger clone lies one base off it.

This receptor was obtained from a person aged 60-80 years with lung adenocarcinoma. Input material: FFPE adjacent normal lung tissue. The chain joins TRBV29-1 to TRBJ1-1, and 7 junction bases match TRBD1. The sequenced DNA is TGCAGCGTCGAGGGACAGCAGAACACTGAAGCTTTCTTT. It translates as CSVEGQQNTEAFF.